In its sample, the clone carrying this TCR beta chain was seen a few times. Its antigen is not identified. Trimming took off 5 bases at V and 5 bases at J, with 13 bases between the two ends. Germline assignment: CDR1 SGHTA and CDR2 FQGTGA. The CDR3 sequence is 13 residues long. This sample was taken from a study of T-cell reconstitution after alpha-beta-depleted transplantation in children. Findings and limits, study-wide: Expanded graft clones, several hundred of them, were reportedly the source of alpha-beta T cells about two months after transplant.

Unique molecular identifiers were used in preparing the TCRbeta library. Using its own MiXCR run on the PCR reads, TCRdb lists one record per CDR3 protein. The data show some 450,000 distinct CDR3 sequences, about 40% seen once. The sequencing used PBMCs, collected before TCRalphabeta/CD19-depleted stem cell transplant. The receptor was isolated from a girl under 10 years old with aplastic anemia, due to receive a stem cell transplant. The V gene is TRBV7-3, the J gene TRBJ2-7; weak D call: TRBD2 (6 bases). CDR3 in amino acids: CASSPLGGDEQYF. CDR3 bases: TGTGCCAGCAGCCCCCTCGGCGGGGACGAGCAGTACTTC.